This section outlines one T cell receptor beta chain sequence together with its context. In the original workflow: Amplification of reference gene primers provided the estimated nucleated cell counts. Assay used: immunoSEQ multiplex PCR; TCRdb lists only in-frame clones, some missing. V and J calls and clone size are those listed in that table; D and trimming were worked out from the DNA. The sample includes about 250,000 clones, 70% to 90% of them seen just once. The sample belongs to a study of blood T cell repertoires in COVID-19. The overall study: In each case, the material was cDNA or gDNA derived from T cells, B-cell-depleted T cells, or PBMCs.

Deletions cut 1 base from V and 3 bases from J, with 18 bases between. From germline, CDR1 is SGHRS and CDR2 YFSETQ. The CDR3 spans 17 residues. This clonotype originated in a man younger than 30 with active or convalescent COVID-19. The chain has TRBV5-1 and TRBJ2-3; perhaps TRBD1 as D (6 bases). The sequencing input was peripheral blood. CDR3 nucleotides: TGCGCCAGCAGCTTGCCTATAGGGGGAGTAAGGACAGATACGCAGTATTTT. Translating gives CASSLPIGGVRTDTQYF. The whole variable domain, filled in from reference TRBV5-1 and TRBJ2-3, reads KAGVTQTPRYLIKTRGQQVTLSCSPISGHRSVSWYQQTPGQGLQFLFEYFSETQRNKGNFPGRFSGRQFSNSRSEMNVSTLELGDSALYLCASSLPIGGVRTDTQYFGPGTRLTVL.